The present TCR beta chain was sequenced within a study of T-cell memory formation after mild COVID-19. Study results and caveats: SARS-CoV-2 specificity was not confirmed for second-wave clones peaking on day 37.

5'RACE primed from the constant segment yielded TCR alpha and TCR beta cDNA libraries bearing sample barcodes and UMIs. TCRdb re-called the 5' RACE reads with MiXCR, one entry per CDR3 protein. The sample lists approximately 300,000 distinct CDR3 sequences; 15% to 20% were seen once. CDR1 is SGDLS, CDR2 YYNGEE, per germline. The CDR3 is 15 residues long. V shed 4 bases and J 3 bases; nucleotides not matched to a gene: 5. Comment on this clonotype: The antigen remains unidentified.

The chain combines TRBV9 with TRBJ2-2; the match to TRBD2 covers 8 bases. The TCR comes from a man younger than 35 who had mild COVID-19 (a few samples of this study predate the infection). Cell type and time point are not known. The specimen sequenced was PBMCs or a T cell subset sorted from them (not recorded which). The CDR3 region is CASSTGGVYTGELFF. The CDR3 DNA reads TGTGCCAGCAGCACGGGGGGGGTCTACACCGGGGAGCTGTTTTTT.